This entry features one TCR beta chain sequence. Its specific antigen is unknown. The record has no base qualities; no much larger clone is one base away. CDR1 LNHDA and CDR2 SQIVND were looked up in the germline V gene (reference sequence). Germline trimming amounts to 0 bases on V and 8 bases on J, with 2 as the count of junction bases outside the gene matches. From the cysteine through the phenylalanine, the CDR3 covers 13 amino acids. Kept here is only the CDR3 DNA, which spans 39 bases and is read in frame from base 1. The record originates from a study of radiotherapy plus CTLA-4 blockade in lung cancer (dated by TCRdb to about 2018). Describing the broader study: Among enrolled patients, 15% to 20% had an objective response and about 30% reached disease control.

Receptor amplification or capture employed the immunoSEQ multiplex PCR assay. TCRdb took over this immuneACCESS table, retaining in-frame rearrangements with V and J assigned. Such tables are incomplete; in checked studies, under half of the missing clones stem from an unresolved V gene, and the remainder is unexplained. The sample records 30,000 to 50,000 clones, approximately 79% of which are singletons. About a quarter of the sample lies in the top ten. In this study, focal radiation therapy paired with CTLA-4 blockade (ipilimumab) was tested in patients who had chemo-refractory metastatic non-small-cell lung cancer. Summary of the overall study and its limitations: The strongest predictors of response, as reported, were early dynamic changes in blood T cell clones along with a rise in serum interferon-beta after radiation. After treatment with radiotherapy and ipilimumab, TCR clones that originated in tumors expanded in peripheral blood.

Sequencing used peripheral blood, obtained from a patient treated with radiotherapy plus ipilimumab. The source is a human donor with non-small cell lung cancer that progressed on radiotherapy plus ipilimumab. The chain is made from TRBV19 and TRBJ1-2, with 8 bases matching TRBD1. The CDR3 region has the sequence CASSIETGDGYTF. The sequence in DNA is TGTGCCAGTAGTATAGAGACAGGGGACGGCTACACCTTC.